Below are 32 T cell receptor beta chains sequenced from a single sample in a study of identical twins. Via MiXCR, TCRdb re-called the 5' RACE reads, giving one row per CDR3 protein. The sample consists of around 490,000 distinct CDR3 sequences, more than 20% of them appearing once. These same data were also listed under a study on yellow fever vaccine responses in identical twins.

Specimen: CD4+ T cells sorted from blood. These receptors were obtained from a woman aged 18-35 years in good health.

The CDR3 nucleotides read TGCAGTGCTAGACGGGCAGGCCTGGGGGAGCAGTACGTC. Translating gives CSARRAGLGEQYV. The V call is TRBV20-1, the J call TRBJ2-7; D is ambiguous. V was cut by 2 bases and J by 7 bases, with 15 bases left in between. There are 13 residues in the CDR3. Germline V gene lookup returns CDR1 DFQATT and CDR2 SNEGSKA (reference sequence).

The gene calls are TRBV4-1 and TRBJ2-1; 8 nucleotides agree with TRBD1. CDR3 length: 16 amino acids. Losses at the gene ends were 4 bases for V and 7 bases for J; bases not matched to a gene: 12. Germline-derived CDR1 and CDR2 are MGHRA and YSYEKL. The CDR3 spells CASSRSGTGPVNEQFF. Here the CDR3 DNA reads TGCGCCAGCAGCCGATCCGGGACAGGCCCTGTGAATGAGCAGTTCTTC.

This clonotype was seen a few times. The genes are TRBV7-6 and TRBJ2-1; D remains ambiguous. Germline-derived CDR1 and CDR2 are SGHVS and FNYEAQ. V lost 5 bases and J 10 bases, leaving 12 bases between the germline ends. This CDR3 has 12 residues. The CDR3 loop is CASSTGVIEQFF. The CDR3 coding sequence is TGTGCCAGCAGCACTGGTGTCATAGAGCAGTTCTTC. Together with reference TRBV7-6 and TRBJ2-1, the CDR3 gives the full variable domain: GAGVSQSPRYKVTKRGQDVALRCDPISGHVSLYWYRQALGQGPEFLTYFNYEAQQDKSGLPNDRFSAERPEGSISTLTIQRTEQRDSAMYRCASSTGVIEQFFGPGTRLTVL.

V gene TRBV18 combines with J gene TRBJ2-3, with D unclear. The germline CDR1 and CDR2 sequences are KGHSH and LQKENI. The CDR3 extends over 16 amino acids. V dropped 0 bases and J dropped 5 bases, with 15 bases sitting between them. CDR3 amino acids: CASSPPNSLLGDTQYF. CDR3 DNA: TGTGCCAGCTCACCACCGAATAGTCTCTTAGGAGATACGCAGTATTTT.

CDR3 sequence (DNA): TGCAGTGCTAGCATTATCTCAGCGGGCCCCTACGAGCAGTACTTC. Protein sequence: CSASIISAGPYEQYF. The rearrangement links TRBV20-1 to TRBJ2-7; TRBD2 might be the D (6 bases). V shed 3 bases and J shed 2 bases, with 17 bases lying between them. The CDR3 is made up of 15 amino acids. In germline, CDR1 is DFQATT, CDR2 SNEGSKA (reference sequence).

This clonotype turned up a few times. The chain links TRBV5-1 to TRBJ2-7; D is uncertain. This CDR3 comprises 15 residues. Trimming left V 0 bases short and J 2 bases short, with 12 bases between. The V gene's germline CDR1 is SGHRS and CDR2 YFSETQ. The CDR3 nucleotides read TGCGCCAGCAGCTTGGGGGGTCAGCCAACCTACGAGCAGTACTTC. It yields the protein CASSLGGQPTYEQYF.

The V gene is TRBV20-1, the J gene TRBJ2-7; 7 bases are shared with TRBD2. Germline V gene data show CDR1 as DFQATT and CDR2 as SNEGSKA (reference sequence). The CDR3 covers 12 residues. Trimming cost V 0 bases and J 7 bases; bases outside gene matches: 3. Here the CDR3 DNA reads TGCAGTGCTAGAGATCCGGGGGGAGAGCAGTACTTC. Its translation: CSARDPGGEQYF.

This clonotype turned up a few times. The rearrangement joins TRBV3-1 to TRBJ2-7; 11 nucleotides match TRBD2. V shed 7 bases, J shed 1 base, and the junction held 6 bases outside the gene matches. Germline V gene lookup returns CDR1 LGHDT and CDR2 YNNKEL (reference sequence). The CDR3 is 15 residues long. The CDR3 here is CASTQGLAASYEQYF. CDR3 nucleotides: TGTGCCAGCACCCAGGGACTAGCGGCTTCCTACGAGCAGTACTTC.

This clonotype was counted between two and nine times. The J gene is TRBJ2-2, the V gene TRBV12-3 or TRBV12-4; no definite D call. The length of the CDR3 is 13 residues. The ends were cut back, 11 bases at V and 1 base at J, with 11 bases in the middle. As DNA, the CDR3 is TGTGCCTTCGGCAGGCGGAACACCGGGGAGCTGTTTTTT. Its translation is CAFGRRNTGELFF.

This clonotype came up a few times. CDR3 region: CASRPTGSSGNTIYF. The CDR3 nucleotides are TGTGCCAGCAGACCAACGGGTAGCTCTGGAAACACCATATATTTT. The chain has TRBV12-3 or TRBV12-4 and TRBJ1-3; no definite D call. Trimming left V 6 bases short and J 0 bases short, with 12 bases between. This CDR3 region has 15 residues.

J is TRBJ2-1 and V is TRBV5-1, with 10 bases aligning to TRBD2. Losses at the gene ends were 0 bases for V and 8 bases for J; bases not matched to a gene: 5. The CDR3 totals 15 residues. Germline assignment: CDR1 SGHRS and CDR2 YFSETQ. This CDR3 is CASSLASGGLDEQFF. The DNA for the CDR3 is TGCGCCAGCAGCTTGGCTAGCGGGGGTTTGGATGAGCAGTTCTTC. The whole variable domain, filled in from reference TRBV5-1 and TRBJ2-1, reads KAGVTQTPRYLIKTRGQQVTLSCSPISGHRSVSWYQQTPGQGLQFLFEYFSETQRNKGNFPGRFSGRQFSNSRSEMNVSTLELGDSALYLCASSLASGGLDEQFFGPGTRLTVL.

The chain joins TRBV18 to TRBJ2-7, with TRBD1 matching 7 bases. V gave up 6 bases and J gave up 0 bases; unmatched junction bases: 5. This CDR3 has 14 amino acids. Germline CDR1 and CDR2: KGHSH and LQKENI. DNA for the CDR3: TGTGCCAGCTCCTGGGACAGTAGCTCCTACGAGCAGTACTTC. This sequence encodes CASSWDSSSYEQYF.

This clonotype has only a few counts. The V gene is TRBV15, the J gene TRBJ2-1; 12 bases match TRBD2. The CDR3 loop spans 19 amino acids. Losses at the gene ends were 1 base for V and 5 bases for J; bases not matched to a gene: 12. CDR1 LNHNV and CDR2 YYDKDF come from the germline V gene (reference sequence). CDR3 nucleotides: TGTGCCACCAGCAGAGGGGCTAGCGGGAGGGCCGGTGTCCACAATGAGCAGTTCTTC. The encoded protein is CATSRGASGRAGVHNEQFF.

The DNA for the CDR3 is TGTGCCAGTACCGCCGGGACAGTGGTCTCTGGGGCCAACGTCCTGACTTTC. It yields the protein CASTAGTVVSGANVLTF. V is TRBV19 and J is TRBJ2-6, with TRBD1 matching over 7 bases. The CDR3 length is 17 residues. CDR1 LNHDA and CDR2 SQIVND come from the germline V gene (reference sequence). Trimming took 7 bases from V and 0 from J; bases not matched to a gene: 9.

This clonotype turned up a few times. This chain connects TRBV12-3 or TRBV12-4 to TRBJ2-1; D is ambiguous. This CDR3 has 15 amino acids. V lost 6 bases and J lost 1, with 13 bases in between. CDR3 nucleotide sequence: TGTGCCAGCAGCAAGGACGGCGCTTCCTACAATGAGCAGTTCTTC. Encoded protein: CASSKDGASYNEQFF.

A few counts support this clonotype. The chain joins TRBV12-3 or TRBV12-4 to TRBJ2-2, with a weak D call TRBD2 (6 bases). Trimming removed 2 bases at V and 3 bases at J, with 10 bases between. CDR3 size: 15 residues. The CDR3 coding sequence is TGTGCCAGCAGTTTAAGACTAGGTTACACCGGGGAGCTGTTTTTT. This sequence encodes CASSLRLGYTGELFF.

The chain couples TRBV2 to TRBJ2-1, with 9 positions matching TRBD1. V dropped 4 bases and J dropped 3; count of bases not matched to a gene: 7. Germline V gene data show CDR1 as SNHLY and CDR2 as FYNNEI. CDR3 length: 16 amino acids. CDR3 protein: CASSARTGAIYNEQFF. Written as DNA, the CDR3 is TGTGCCAGCAGTGCCCGGACAGGGGCCATCTACAATGAGCAGTTCTTC. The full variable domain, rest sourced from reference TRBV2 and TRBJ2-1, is EPEVTQTPSHQVTQMGQEVILRCVPISNHLYFYWYRQILGQKVEFLVSFYNNEISEKSEIFDDQFSVERPDGSNFTLKIRSTKLEDSAMYFCASSARTGAIYNEQFFGPGTRLTVL.

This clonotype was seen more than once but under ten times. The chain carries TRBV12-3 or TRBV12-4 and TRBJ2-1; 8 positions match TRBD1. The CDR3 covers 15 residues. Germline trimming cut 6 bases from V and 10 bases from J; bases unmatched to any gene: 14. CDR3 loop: CASRRDRLAIWEQFF. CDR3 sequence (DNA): TGTGCCAGCAGACGGGACAGGCTTGCAATCTGGGAGCAGTTCTTC.

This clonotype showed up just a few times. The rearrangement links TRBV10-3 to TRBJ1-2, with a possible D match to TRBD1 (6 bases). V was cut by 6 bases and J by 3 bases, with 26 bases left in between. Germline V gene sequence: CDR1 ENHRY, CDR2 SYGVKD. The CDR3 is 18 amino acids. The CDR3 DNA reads TGTGCCATCAGAGGGTGGACAGACGGAGGAAGGAAAGACTATGGCTACACCTTC. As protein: CAIRGWTDGGRKDYGYTF.

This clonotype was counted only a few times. For the CDR3, the DNA is TGCAGTGCTAGTGGCAGGCCGGAGCAGTACTTC. Amino acids: CSASGRPEQYF. The chain combines TRBV20-1 with TRBJ2-7; D remains unclear. Trimming took off 3 bases at V and 7 bases at J, with 10 bases between the two ends. Germline V CDR1 and CDR2: DFQATT, SNEGSKA (reference sequence). The CDR3 covers 11 residues.

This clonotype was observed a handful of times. This CDR3 reads CASSHPLAGEPNTGELFF. DNA for the CDR3: TGTGCCAGCAGCCACCCACTAGCGGGAGAGCCCAACACCGGGGAGCTGTTTTTT. The rearrangement uses TRBV4-2 and TRBJ2-2; 11 nucleotides align to TRBD2. Unmatched junction bases numbered 8, after V lost 3 bases and J lost 2 bases. CDR1 is LGHNA, CDR2 YNFKEQ, per germline. CDR3 size: 18 residues.

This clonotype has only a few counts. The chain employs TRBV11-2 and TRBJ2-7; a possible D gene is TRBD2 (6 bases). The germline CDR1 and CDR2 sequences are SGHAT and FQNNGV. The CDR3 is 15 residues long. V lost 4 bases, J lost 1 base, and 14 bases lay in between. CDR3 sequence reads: CASSSPGTRSYEQYF. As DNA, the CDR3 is TGTGCCAGCAGCTCGCCCGGGACTCGTTCCTACGAGCAGTACTTC.

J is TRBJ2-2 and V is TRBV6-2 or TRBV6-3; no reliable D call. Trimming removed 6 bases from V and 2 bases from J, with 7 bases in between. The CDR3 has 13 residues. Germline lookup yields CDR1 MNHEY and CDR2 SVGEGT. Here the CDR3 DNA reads TGTGCCAGCAGGGAAGACAACACCGGGGAGCTGTTTTTT. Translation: CASREDNTGELFF.

CDR3 amino acids: CSARGLPVTSGGFFVYEQYV. CDR3 sequence (DNA): TGCAGTGCTAGAGGTCTCCCTGTCACTAGCGGGGGGTTCTTCGTCTACGAGCAGTACGTC. The rearrangement uses TRBV20-1 and TRBJ2-7; 12 bases are shared with TRBD2. This CDR3 comprises 20 residues. The V and J ends lost 1 base and 3 bases, in that order; junction bases with no gene match: 19. Germline assignment: CDR1 DFQATT and CDR2 SNEGSKA (reference sequence).

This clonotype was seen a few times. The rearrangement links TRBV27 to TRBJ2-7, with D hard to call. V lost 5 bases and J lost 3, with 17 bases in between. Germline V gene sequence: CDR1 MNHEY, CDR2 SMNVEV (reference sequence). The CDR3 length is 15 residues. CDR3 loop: CASSPLGRAIYEQYF. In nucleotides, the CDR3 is TGTGCCAGCAGTCCCCTAGGTCGGGCGATCTACGAGCAGTACTTC.

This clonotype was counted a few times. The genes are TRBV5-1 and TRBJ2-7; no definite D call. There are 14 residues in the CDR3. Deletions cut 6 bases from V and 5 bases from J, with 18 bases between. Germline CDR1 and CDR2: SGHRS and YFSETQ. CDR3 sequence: CASKFIANTDEQYF. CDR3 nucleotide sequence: TGCGCCAGCAAGTTTATCGCGAATACCGACGAGCAGTACTTC.

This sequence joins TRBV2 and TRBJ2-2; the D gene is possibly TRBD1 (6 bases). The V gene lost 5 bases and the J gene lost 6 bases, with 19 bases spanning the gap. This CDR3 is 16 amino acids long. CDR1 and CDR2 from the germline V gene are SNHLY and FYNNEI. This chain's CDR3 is CASSLQGSGVAGELFF. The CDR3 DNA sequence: TGTGCCAGCAGTTTACAGGGATCTGGTGTGGCCGGGGAGCTGTTTTTT.

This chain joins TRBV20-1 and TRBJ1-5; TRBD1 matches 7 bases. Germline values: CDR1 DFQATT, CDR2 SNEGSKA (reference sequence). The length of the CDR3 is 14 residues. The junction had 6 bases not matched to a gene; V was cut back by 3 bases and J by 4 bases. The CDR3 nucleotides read TGCAGTGCTAGGGAACAGGGGTGGAATCAGCCCCAGCATTTT. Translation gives CSAREQGWNQPQHF.

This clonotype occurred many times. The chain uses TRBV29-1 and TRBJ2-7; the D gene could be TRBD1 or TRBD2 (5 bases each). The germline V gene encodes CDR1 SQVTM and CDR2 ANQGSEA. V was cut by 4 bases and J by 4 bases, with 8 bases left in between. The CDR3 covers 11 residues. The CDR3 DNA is TGCAGCGTTGTTGGGGGTTACGAGCAGTACTTC. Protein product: CSVVGGYEQYF.

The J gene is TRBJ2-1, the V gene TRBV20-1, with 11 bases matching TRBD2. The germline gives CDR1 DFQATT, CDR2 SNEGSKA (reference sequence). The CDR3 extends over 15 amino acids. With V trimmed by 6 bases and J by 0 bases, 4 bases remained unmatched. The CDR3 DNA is TGCAGTGCGAGAACTAGCGGGAGCTCCTACAATGAGCAGTTCTTC. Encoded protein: CSARTSGSSYNEQFF.

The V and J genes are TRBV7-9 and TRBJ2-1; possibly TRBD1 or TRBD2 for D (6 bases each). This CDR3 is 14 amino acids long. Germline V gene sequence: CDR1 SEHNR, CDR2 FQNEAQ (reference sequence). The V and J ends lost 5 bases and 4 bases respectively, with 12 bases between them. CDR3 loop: CASSPPGAYNEQFF. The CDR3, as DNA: TGTGCCAGCAGCCCTCCGGGGGCTTACAATGAGCAGTTCTTC. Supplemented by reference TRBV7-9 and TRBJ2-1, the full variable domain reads DTGVSQNPRHKITKRGQNVTFRCDPISEHNRLYWYRQTLGQGPEFLTYFQNEAQLEKSRLLSDRFSAERPKGSFSTLEIQRTEQGDSAMYLCASSPPGAYNEQFFGPGTRLTVL.

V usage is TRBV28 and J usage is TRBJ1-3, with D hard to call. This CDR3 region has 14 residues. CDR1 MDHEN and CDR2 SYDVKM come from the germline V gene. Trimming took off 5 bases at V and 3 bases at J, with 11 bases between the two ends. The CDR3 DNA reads TGTGCCAGCAGTCCCCCGGAGGGTGGAAACACCATATATTTT. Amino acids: CASSPPEGGNTIYF.